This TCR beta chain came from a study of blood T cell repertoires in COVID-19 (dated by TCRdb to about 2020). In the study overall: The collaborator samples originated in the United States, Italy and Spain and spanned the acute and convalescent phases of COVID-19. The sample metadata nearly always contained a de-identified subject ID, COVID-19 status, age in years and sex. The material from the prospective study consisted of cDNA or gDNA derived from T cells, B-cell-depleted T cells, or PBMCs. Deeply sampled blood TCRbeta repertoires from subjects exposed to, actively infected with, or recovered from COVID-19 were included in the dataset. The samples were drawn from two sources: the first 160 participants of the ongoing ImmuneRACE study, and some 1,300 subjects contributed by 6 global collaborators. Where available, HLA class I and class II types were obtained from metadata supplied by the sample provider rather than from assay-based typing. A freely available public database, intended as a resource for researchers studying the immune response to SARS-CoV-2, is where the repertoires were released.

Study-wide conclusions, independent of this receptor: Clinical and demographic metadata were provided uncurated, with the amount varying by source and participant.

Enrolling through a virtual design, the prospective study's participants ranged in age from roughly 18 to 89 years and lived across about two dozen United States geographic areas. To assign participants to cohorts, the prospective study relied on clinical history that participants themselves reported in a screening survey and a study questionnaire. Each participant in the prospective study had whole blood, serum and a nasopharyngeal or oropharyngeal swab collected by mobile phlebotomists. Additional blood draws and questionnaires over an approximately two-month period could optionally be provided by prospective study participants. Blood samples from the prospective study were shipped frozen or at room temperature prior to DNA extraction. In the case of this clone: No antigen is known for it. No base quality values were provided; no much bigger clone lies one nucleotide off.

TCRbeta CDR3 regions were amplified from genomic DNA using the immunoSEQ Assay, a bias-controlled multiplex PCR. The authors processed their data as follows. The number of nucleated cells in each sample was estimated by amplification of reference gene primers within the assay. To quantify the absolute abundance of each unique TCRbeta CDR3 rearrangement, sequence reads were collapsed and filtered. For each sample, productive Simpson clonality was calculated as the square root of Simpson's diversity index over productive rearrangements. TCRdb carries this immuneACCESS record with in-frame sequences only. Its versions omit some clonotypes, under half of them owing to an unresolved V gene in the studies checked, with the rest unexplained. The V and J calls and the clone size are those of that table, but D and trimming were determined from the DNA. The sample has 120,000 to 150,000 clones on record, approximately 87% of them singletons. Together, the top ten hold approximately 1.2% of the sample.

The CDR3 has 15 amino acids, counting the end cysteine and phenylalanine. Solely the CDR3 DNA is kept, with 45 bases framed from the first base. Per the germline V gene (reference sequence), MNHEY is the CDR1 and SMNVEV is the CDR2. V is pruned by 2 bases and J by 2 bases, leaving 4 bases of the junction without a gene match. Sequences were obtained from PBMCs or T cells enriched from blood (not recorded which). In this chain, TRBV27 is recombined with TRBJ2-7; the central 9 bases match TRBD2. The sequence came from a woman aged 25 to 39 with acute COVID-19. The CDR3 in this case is CASSLGAGGPYEQYF. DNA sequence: TGTGCCAGCAGTTTAGGGGCGGGAGGGCCCTACGAGCAGTACTTC.